A single sample gave rise to the 28 T cell receptor beta chains below, sequenced in a study of blood T cell repertoires in COVID-19 (dated by TCRdb to 2020 to 2021). The library was made by the immunoSEQ multiplex PCR assay. The immuneACCESS repertoire file appears here via TCRdb, limited to in-frame rearrangements. These files lack a portion of the clones; in checked studies, under half of the deficit traces to unresolved V genes, and the cause of the others is not known. This sample gives 200,000 or so clones in total; 84% of them show up just once. Together, the top ten hold 10% of the sample. The sample comprised peripheral blood. These receptors were collected from a woman older than 75 with COVID-19, enrolled during active disease.

This clone occurred a few times. The CDR3: CASSPNTGQYGYTF. The CDR3 DNA sequence: TGCGCCAGCAGCCCTAACACGGGACAGTATGGCTACACCTTC. The V and J genes are TRBV5-1 and TRBJ1-2; TRBD1 agrees at 7 bases. In germline, CDR1 is SGHRS, CDR2 YFSETQ. The CDR3 runs 14 residues. V lost 4 bases to trimming and J lost 5 bases; unmatched junction nucleotides: 8.

V and J are TRBV5-4 and TRBJ1-2; TRBD1 matches at 10 bases. Germline V gene lookup returns CDR1 SGHNT and CDR2 YYREEE (reference sequence). This CDR3 region has 12 residues. After removal of 5 bases from V and 7 bases from J, the junction contained 2 bases not matched to a gene. CDR3 residues: CASRRQGAGYTF. The CDR3, as DNA: TGTGCCAGCAGGAGACAGGGGGCTGGCTACACCTTC.

V is TRBV3-1 (or the pseudogene TRBV3-2) and J is TRBJ2-7; D gene unclear. The V gene lost 1 base and the J gene lost 6 bases, with 10 bases spanning the gap. In germline, CDR1 is LGHDT, CDR2 YNNKEL (reference sequence). This CDR3 is 13 amino acids long. The CDR3 reads CASSQGARAEQYF. CDR3 sequence (DNA): TGTGCCAGCAGCCAAGGGGCCCGAGCCGAGCAGTACTTC.

This sequence joins TRBV3-1 (or the pseudogene TRBV3-2) and TRBJ1-2; D gene unclear. Germline-derived CDR1 and CDR2 are LGHDT and YNNKEL (reference sequence). The V end lost 2 bases, the J end lost 0 bases, and 4 bases lay between the germline ends. The CDR3 extends over 13 amino acids. CDR3: CASSQIANYGYTF. In DNA, the CDR3 is TGTGCCAGCAGCCAAATAGCTAACTATGGCTACACCTTC.

V gene TRBV2 combines with J gene TRBJ2-1; TRBD1 matches 9 bases. The germline gives CDR1 SNHLY, CDR2 FYNNEI. This CDR3 contains 18 residues. The junction had 12 bases not matched to a gene; V was cut back by 6 bases and J by 0 bases. The CDR3 loop is CASSLTGTGIPSYNEQFF. DNA of the CDR3: TGTGCCAGCAGCCTCACCGGGACAGGGATCCCCTCCTACAATGAGCAGTTCTTC.

The V call is TRBV10-3, the J call TRBJ1-3; unclear D gene. The CDR3 totals 15 residues. Trimming removed 4 bases at V and 2 bases at J, with 12 bases between. CDR1 is ENHRY, CDR2 SYGVKD, per germline. The CDR3 region is CAISGRGLPGNTIYF. For the CDR3, the DNA is TGTGCCATCAGTGGGCGCGGATTACCTGGAAACACCATATATTTT.

Concerning this clone: Distinct nucleotide sequences in the sample also encode this CDR3. The chain joins TRBV18 to TRBJ1-3, with 8 nucleotides matching TRBD1. CDR3 length: 15 residues. V shed 0 bases, J shed 6 bases, and the junction held 4 bases outside the gene matches. Germline V gives CDR1 KGHSH, CDR2 LQKENI. The CDR3 sequence: CASSPPQGASNTIYF. CDR3 DNA: TGTGCCAGCTCACCACCGCAGGGGGCTTCAAACACCATATATTTT.

There are a few counts of this clone. This chain links TRBV4-2 with TRBJ2-2, with a possible D match to TRBD1 (5 bases). The V end was cut by 0 bases, the J end by 4 bases, with 15 bases between. The CDR3 loop spans 17 amino acids. From germline, CDR1 is LGHNA and CDR2 YNFKEQ. CDR3 sequence: CASSQEWNQGSTGELFF. The CDR3 coding sequence is TGTGCCAGCAGCCAAGAATGGAACCAGGGATCCACCGGGGAGCTGTTTTTT.

The gene calls are TRBV12-3 or TRBV12-4 and TRBJ1-2, with 7 bases lining up with TRBD1. The CDR3 loop spans 13 amino acids. V shed 5 bases, J shed 4 bases, and the junction held 4 bases outside the gene matches. CDR3 in amino acids: CASSRQGAYGYTF. Written as DNA, the CDR3 is TGTGCCAGCAGTCGACAGGGAGCCTATGGCTACACCTTC.

The chain carries TRBV14 and TRBJ2-2, with 7 nucleotides matching TRBD2. The ends lost 2 bases at V and 6 bases at J; junction bases unmatched: 6. The CDR3 is 15 residues long. Per the germline V gene, CDR1 is SGHDN and CDR2 is FVKESK. CDR3 in amino acids: CASSQPMAGAGELFF. The CDR3 nucleotides are TGTGCCAGCAGCCAACCGATGGCGGGGGCCGGGGAGCTGTTTTTT.

This chain joins TRBV18 and TRBJ1-4; possible D gene TRBD1, 5 bases. The V gene's germline CDR1 is KGHSH and CDR2 LQKENI. The CDR3 length is 12 residues. V shed 6 bases and J shed 8 bases, with 10 bases lying between them. CDR3 amino acids: CASSGGSEKLFF. CDR3 nucleotide sequence: TGTGCCAGCTCGGGGGGAAGCGAAAAACTGTTTTTT.

V and J are TRBV7-2 and TRBJ2-7; TRBD1 matches 9 bases. CDR3 length: 14 residues. Trimming cost V 5 bases and J 3 bases; bases outside gene matches: 5. Germline V gene data show CDR1 as SGHTA and CDR2 as FQGNSA. The CDR3 spells CASSADRGGYEQYF. In nucleotides, the CDR3 is TGTGCCAGCAGCGCGGACAGGGGCGGCTACGAGCAGTACTTC.

The chain recombines TRBV27 with TRBJ1-2, with 9 bases identical to TRBD1. The J segment lost 5 bases and the V segment lost 9 bases, leaving 1 base of the junction unmatched. Germline lookup yields CDR1 MNHEY and CDR2 SMNVEV (reference sequence). The length of the CDR3 is 11 residues. The CDR3 loop is CASGQGYGYTF. The CDR3 DNA sequence: TGTGCCAGTGGACAGGGGTATGGCTACACCTTC.

This clone has only one observation. The CDR3 DNA follows: TGCGCCAGCAGCCAACTAGAGGGACAGGGAATAACTTCTCAAAGGACCCAGTACTTC. The encoded protein is CASSQLEGQGITSQRTQYF. The J gene is TRBJ2-5, the V gene TRBV4-1, with TRBD1 identical over 9 bases. The germline V gene has CDR1 MGHRA and CDR2 YSYEKL. The CDR3 is made up of 19 amino acids. J was trimmed by 7 bases and V by 2 bases; bases with no gene match: 20.

CDR3 bases: TGTGCCAGCAGTTACGGGGGGACTAGACAAGAGACCCAGTACTTC. Translation gives CASSYGGTRQETQYF. The chain uses TRBV6-2 or TRBV6-3 and TRBJ2-5, with 8 bases lining up with TRBD2. The CDR3 has 15 amino acids. Trimming cost V 2 bases and J 2 bases; bases outside gene matches: 4. Germline CDR1 and CDR2: MNHEY and SVGEGT.

The chain combines TRBV28 with TRBJ2-7; 9 nucleotides agree with TRBD1. The CDR3 length is 15 residues. Trimming removed 8 bases from V and 7 bases from J; junction bases left unmatched: 15. Germline values: CDR1 MDHEN, CDR2 SYDVKM. This CDR3 reads CASRPTGTGKVEQYF. CDR3 sequence (DNA): TGTGCCAGCCGACCCACCGGGACAGGGAAAGTTGAGCAGTACTTC.

The V and J genes are TRBV11-3 and TRBJ2-1, with TRBD2 matching 7 bases. Per the germline V gene, CDR1 is SGHNT and CDR2 is YENEEA. This CDR3 is 16 amino acids long. With V trimmed by 1 base and J by 6 bases, 9 bases remained unmatched. CDR3 region: CASSLGLTGGGNEQFF. CDR3 bases: TGTGCCAGCAGCTTAGGGTTAACGGGGGGTGGCAATGAGCAGTTCTTC.

The V and J genes are TRBV9 and TRBJ2-5; D possibly corresponds to TRBD2 (7 bases). The V end was cut by 4 bases, the J end by 2 bases, with 12 bases between. Germline CDR1 SGDLS, CDR2 YYNGEE. The CDR3 loop spans 14 amino acids. CDR3 in DNA: TGTGCCAGCAGCTTCGAGGGGGGGCAAGAGACCCAGTACTTC. This translates into CASSFEGGQETQYF.

The chain combines TRBV27 with TRBJ2-5; unclear D gene. The CDR3 is 13 residues long. With 5 bases removed from V and 0 bases from J, the gap between germline ends came to 7 bases. The germline V gene has CDR1 MNHEY and CDR2 SMNVEV (reference sequence). The CDR3 DNA reads TGTGCCAGCAGTCTGACACACCAAGAGACCCAGTACTTC. It translates to CASSLTHQETQYF.

The genes are TRBV4-2 and TRBJ2-7; 11 bases match TRBD2. The CDR3 is 14 amino acids. Germline V gene sequence: CDR1 LGHNA, CDR2 YNFKEQ. The V and J ends lost 2 bases and 6 bases, in that order; junction bases with no gene match: 3. In nucleotides, the CDR3 is TGTGCCAGCAGCCAAACCGGGACTAGCGGCGAGCAGTACTTC. It codes for CASSQTGTSGEQYF.

The rearrangement joins TRBV27 to TRBJ1-6, with 7 bases that match TRBD1. V gave up 3 bases and J gave up 10 bases; unmatched junction bases: 12. Germline V gene data show CDR1 as MNHEY and CDR2 as SMNVEV (reference sequence). This CDR3 is 16 amino acids long. CDR3 sequence: CASSFGKGAVKSPLHF. CDR3 in DNA: TGTGCCAGCAGTTTTGGGAAGGGGGCAGTAAAATCACCCCTCCACTTT.

This clone was seen a few times. V gene TRBV7-3 combines with J gene TRBJ2-1; 8 nucleotides align to TRBD2. V shed 4 bases and J 6 bases; nucleotides not matched to a gene: 8. CDR3 length: 15 residues. Germline CDR1 and CDR2: SGHTA and FQGTGA. CDR3 bases: TGTGCCAGCAGCTCGATGGCGGGGGGACGCAATGAGCAGTTCTTC. This sequence encodes CASSSMAGGRNEQFF.

The sample holds one count of this clone. The chain uses TRBV18 and TRBJ2-7; 9 bases map to TRBD1. The V segment lost 4 bases and the J segment 6 bases; nucleotides outside the gene matches: 4. The CDR3 is 13 residues long. Looked up from germline, CDR1 is KGHSH and CDR2 is LQKENI. In DNA, the CDR3 is TGTGCCAGCTCACAACTGACAGGGGGCGAGCAGTACTTC. Its translation: CASSQLTGGEQYF.

This clone was observed a handful of times. This chain joins TRBV6-1 and TRBJ2-4, with D possibly matching TRBD1 (5 bases). The CDR3 totals 19 residues. V lost 4 bases and J lost 0, with 22 bases in between. CDR1 is MNHNS and CDR2 is SASEGT in the germline V gene. CDR3 in DNA: TGTGCCAGCAGTGCCTCCATTCATACAGGAGTGCTAGCCAAAAACATTCAGTACTTC. This gives the protein CASSASIHTGVLAKNIQYF.

Comments on this clone: Other DNA sequences in this sample translate to the same CDR3. The chain links TRBV28 to TRBJ1-5; 9 bases are shared with TRBD1. The CDR3 runs 14 residues. Germline V gene data show CDR1 as MDHEN and CDR2 as SYDVKM. V dropped 6 bases and J dropped 2; count of bases not matched to a gene: 2. The CDR3 region is CASRRTGGNQPQHF. Here the CDR3 DNA reads TGTGCCAGCAGACGGACAGGGGGCAATCAGCCCCAGCATTTT.

This chain connects TRBV6-5 to TRBJ2-2; TRBD2 agrees at 12 bases. Germline assignment: CDR1 MNHEY and CDR2 SVGAGI. With 2 bases clipped from V and 5 bases from J, the junction kept 3 bases outside the gene matches. This CDR3 comprises 16 residues. The CDR3 spells CASSYPTSGGTGELFF. The CDR3 DNA follows: TGTGCCAGCAGTTACCCCACTAGCGGGGGGACCGGGGAGCTGTTTTTT.

This chain connects TRBV29-1 to TRBJ1-1; the D gene is possibly TRBD1 (5 bases). This CDR3 spans 12 amino acids. V was pared by 5 bases and J by 1 base, with 8 bases between. Germline V lookup: CDR1 SQVTM, CDR2 ANQGSEA. This chain's CDR3 is CSVSRGNTEAFF. For the CDR3, the DNA is TGCAGCGTTTCAAGGGGGAACACTGAAGCTTTCTTT.

The chain links TRBV14 to TRBJ1-3; D is ambiguous. Germline V gene lookup returns CDR1 SGHDN and CDR2 FVKESK. The CDR3 spans 15 residues. Trimming shortened V by 0 bases and J by 0 bases, and 6 bases separated the two germline ends. CDR3 amino acids: CASSQDPSSGNTIYF. CDR3 sequence (DNA): TGTGCCAGCAGCCAAGATCCCAGCTCTGGAAACACCATATATTTT.